Following are 12 T cell receptor beta chains from one sample sequenced in a study of cytomegalovirus exposure and HLA in healthy donors. PCR primers comprised 60 Vbeta and 13 Jbeta primers. Only in-frame clones appear in the TCRdb table, and some are missing; sequencing was by immunoSEQ multiplex PCR. Of tens of thousands of clones listed, roughly 80% are singletons. Material for sequencing was PBMCs. All receptors come from a girl aged 2-10 years in good health and CMV-seropositive.

The CDR3 nucleotides are TGTGCCAGCAGCTTAGGACAGAACTATGGCTACACCTTC. Its translation is CASSLGQNYGYTF. The chain links TRBV7-2 to TRBJ1-2, with a tentative D call TRBD1 (5 bases). The CDR3 contains 13 residues. V lost 1 base, J lost 2 bases, and 5 bases lay in between. From germline, CDR1 is SGHTA and CDR2 FQGNSA.

J is TRBJ2-1 and V is TRBV28; 9 nucleotides match TRBD2. The CDR3 consists of 16 residues. V lost 3 bases, J lost 0 bases, and 3 bases stayed unmatched. The germline V gene has CDR1 MDHEN and CDR2 SYDVKM. CDR3 DNA sequence: TGTGCCAGCAGTTTTGAGACTAGCGGCTCCTACAATGAGCAGTTCTTC. It is translated as CASSFETSGSYNEQFF.

This chain links TRBV7-9 with TRBJ2-3; 10 nucleotides align to TRBD2. CDR1 and CDR2 (germline): SEHNR, FQNEAQ (reference sequence). V lost 3 bases, J lost 3 bases, and 6 bases stayed unmatched. There are 16 residues in the CDR3. CDR3 nucleotide sequence: TGTGCCAGCAGCTTCACGGCTAGCGGGGGTACAGATACGCAGTATTTT. The encoded protein is CASSFTASGGTDTQYF.

The rearrangement uses TRBV6-5 and TRBJ2-1, with 14 bases that match TRBD2. Germline assignment: CDR1 MNHEY and CDR2 SVGAGI. The CDR3 spans 14 residues. V lost 10 bases, J lost 7 bases, and 6 bases stayed unmatched. The CDR3: CATQGLAGENEQFF. The CDR3 bases are TGTGCCACTCAGGGACTAGCGGGAGAAAATGAGCAGTTCTTC.

V is TRBV7-9 and J is TRBJ2-7; 7 bases map to TRBD2. J gave up 0 bases and V 5 bases, and 13 bases lay outside the gene matches. Looked up from germline, CDR1 is SEHNR and CDR2 is FQNEAQ (reference sequence). The CDR3 extends over 17 amino acids. CDR3 region: CASSKVRGETPSYEQYF. In nucleotides, the CDR3 is TGTGCCAGCAGCAAAGTTCGGGGGGAGACACCCTCCTACGAGCAGTACTTC.

The genes are TRBV28 and TRBJ1-4; 7 bases match TRBD1. With V trimmed by 3 bases and J by 8 bases, 9 bases remained unmatched. The CDR3 covers 15 residues. Germline values: CDR1 MDHEN, CDR2 SYDVKM. Here the CDR3 DNA reads TGTGCCAGCAGTTTGCAAGGGGGCCTTAAGGAAAAACTGTTTTTT. It yields the protein CASSLQGGLKEKLFF.

There are a few counts of this clone. This chain joins TRBV27 and TRBJ1-4; the D gene is possibly TRBD1 (5 bases). V gave up 2 bases and J gave up 5 bases, with 9 bases separating them. Looked up from germline, CDR1 is MNHEY and CDR2 is SMNVEV (reference sequence). The CDR3 totals 14 residues. The CDR3 nucleotides are TGTGCCAGCAGTTTAGCCCAGGGCAATGAAAAACTGTTTTTT. Encoded protein: CASSLAQGNEKLFF.

The rearrangement links TRBV28 to TRBJ2-7; TRBD2 agrees at 7 bases. Germline V gives CDR1 MDHEN, CDR2 SYDVKM. The CDR3 runs 18 residues. The V gene end was trimmed by 3 bases and the J gene end by 2 bases; junction bases not matched to a gene: 16. The CDR3 reads CASSFSRWRERTAYEQYF. Here the CDR3 DNA reads TGTGCCAGCAGTTTTTCCCGGTGGCGGGAGAGAACCGCCTACGAGCAGTACTTC. Based on the CDR3 plus reference TRBV28 and TRBJ2-7, the full variable domain is DVKVTQSSRYLVKRTGEKVFLECVQDMDHENMFWYRQDPGLGLRLIYFSYDVKMKEKGDIPEGYSVSREKKERFSLILESASTNQTSMYLCASSFSRWRERTAYEQYFGPGTRLTVT.

The chain uses TRBV2 and TRBJ1-1, with D unresolved. V gave up 5 bases and J gave up 5 bases, with 18 bases separating them. This CDR3 spans 15 amino acids. Germline loops: CDR1 SNHLY, CDR2 FYNNEI. Written as DNA, the CDR3 is TGTGCCAGCAGTCCCAACGTCGTTCGAGTGACTGAAGCTTTCTTT. Residues: CASSPNVVRVTEAFF.

V and J are TRBV15 and TRBJ2-5, with unresolved D. Germline CDR1 reads LNHNV; CDR2 reads YYDKDF (reference sequence). The CDR3 spans 13 residues. Between the trimmed V and J ends, which lost 5 bases and 5 bases, there was a span of 12 bases. The CDR3 region is CATSLSGAETQYF. The CDR3 coding sequence is TGTGCCACCAGCCTTTCTGGAGCGGAGACCCAGTACTTC.

CDR3 residues: CASSPDGTSFRGDTQYF. In nucleotides, the CDR3 is TGCGCCAGCAGCCCGGACGGGACTAGTTTTAGGGGGGATACGCAGTATTTT. V is TRBV5-1 and J is TRBJ2-3; 8 bases are shared with TRBD2. With 4 bases clipped from V and 6 bases from J, the junction kept 16 bases outside the gene matches. There are 17 residues in the CDR3. Germline-derived CDR1 and CDR2 are SGHRS and YFSETQ.

V usage is TRBV5-1 and J usage is TRBJ1-1; possibly TRBD1 for D (6 bases). V shed 3 bases and J shed 4 bases, with 16 bases lying between them. CDR3 size: 15 residues. Germline V lookup: CDR1 SGHRS, CDR2 YFSETQ. CDR3 coding DNA: TGCGCCAGCAGCTCGGGGGGCGGTTATGCCACTGAAGCTTTCTTT. Amino acids: CASSSGGGYATEAFF.